These 8 T cell receptor beta chains were sequenced from one sample in a study of T cells in Graves' hyperthyroidism and ophthalmopathy. RNA transcripts served as the template for amplifying TCR beta CDR3 regions. The HTBI primer set drove a first-round RT-PCR of the TCR CDR3. One entry per CDR3 protein results from TCRdb running MiXCR on the multiplex PCR reads. The table includes approximately 430,000 distinct CDR3 sequences, about a sixth detected once. Sequencing was performed on blood. The receptors shown here come from a woman aged 18-30 years with Graves' hyperthyroidism.

This clonotype was seen many times. The chain employs TRBV12-3 or TRBV12-4 and TRBJ1-6; 10 bases agree with TRBD1. The CDR3 loop spans 16 amino acids. The V segment lost 4 bases and the J segment 6 bases; nucleotides outside the gene matches: 6. The CDR3 reads CASSSWGQGFNSPLHF. CDR3 sequence (DNA): TGTGCCAGCAGTTCCTGGGGACAGGGGTTTAATTCACCCCTCCACTTT.

In its sample, this clonotype was seen many times. V and J are TRBV12-3 or TRBV12-4 and TRBJ2-6; D remains ambiguous. Trimming shortened V by 3 bases and J by 0 bases, and 3 bases separated the two germline ends. CDR3 size: 14 residues. CDR3: CASSFSSGANVLTF. CDR3 in DNA: TGTGCCAGCAGTTTCTCCTCTGGGGCCAACGTCCTGACTTTC.

This clonotype was observed many times. This chain connects TRBV27 to TRBJ2-1, with D possibly matching TRBD1 (6 bases). The CDR3 runs to 15 residues. V lost 3 bases and J lost 4, with 13 bases in between. Germline CDR1 is MNHEY and CDR2 is SMNVEV (reference sequence). CDR3 DNA sequence: TGTGCCAGCAGTTTGCCAGGGGTTAGATACAATGAGCAGTTCTTC. This codes for CASSLPGVRYNEQFF.

The table lists this clonotype with a few counts. The chain is built from TRBV6-2 or TRBV6-3 and TRBJ2-7, with D possibly matching TRBD1 (5 bases). V was shortened by 5 bases and J by 3 bases, with 11 bases between the two germline ends. The CDR3 spans 13 residues. Germline V gene data show CDR1 as MNHEY and CDR2 as SVGEGT. The CDR3 protein is CASSIDRDYEQYF. CDR3 sequence (DNA): TGTGCCAGCAGTATTGACAGAGACTACGAGCAGTACTTC.

This clonotype has ten or more counts. The chain has TRBV29-1 and TRBJ2-3, with a possible D match to TRBD2 (6 bases). Germline V gene lookup returns CDR1 SQVTM and CDR2 ANQGSEA. The CDR3 has 17 residues. Trimming removed 3 bases from V and 4 bases from J, with 23 bases in between. CDR3 amino acids: CSVDRGINSLISDTQYF. CDR3 sequence (DNA): TGCAGCGTTGATCGCGGGATTAACAGCTTAATATCAGATACGCAGTATTTT.

This clonotype was counted at least ten times. This sequence joins TRBV20-1 and TRBJ2-2; 7 positions match TRBD1. Germline lookup yields CDR1 DFQATT and CDR2 SNEGSKA (reference sequence). J lost 5 bases, V lost 5 bases, and 8 bases had no gene match. CDR3 length: 14 residues. The CDR3 DNA follows: TGCAGTGCTCTCGGGCTCAGGGGGACCGGGGAGCTGTTTTTT. It codes for CSALGLRGTGELFF.

With regard to this clonotype: A much larger clone lies one base from this, so it may be a read error. The V call is TRBV12-5, the J call TRBJ1-3, with a possible D match to TRBD1 (6 bases). The CDR3 runs to 18 residues. The V gene lost 4 bases and the J gene lost 3 bases, with 22 bases spanning the gap. Germline values: CDR1 LGHNT, CDR2 FRNRAP. The DNA of the CDR3 is TGTGCTAGTGGTTCGACCCCGGACAGCGATAAGAGTGGAAACACCATATATTTT. Protein sequence: CASGSTPDSDKSGNTIYF.

This clonotype was recorded many times. The V and J genes are TRBV27 and TRBJ2-7; the D gene could be TRBD1 or TRBD2 (5 bases each). With 2 bases removed from V and 4 bases from J, the gap between germline ends came to 18 bases. Germline V gives CDR1 MNHEY, CDR2 SMNVEV (reference sequence). This CDR3 region has 16 residues. Here the CDR3 reads CASSLGWGSAAYEQYF. The CDR3, as DNA: TGTGCCAGCAGTTTAGGGTGGGGGAGCGCAGCGTACGAGCAGTACTTC.